The clone carrying this T cell receptor (beta chain) showed up many times. Antigen specificity is unknown. This sample is part of a study of T-cell reconstitution after alpha-beta-depleted transplantation in children. The study, taken as a whole, reports: After one year, T-cell counts and TCRbeta diversity mostly came from new T cells. Day-60 TCRbeta diversity that was high in some patients was derived from surviving recipient T cells and thymic progenitors. The study reportedly traced alpha-beta T cells about two months after transplant to several hundred expanded graft clones.

TCRbeta library construction was performed incorporating unique molecular identifiers. TCRdb re-derived calls from the PCR reads in MiXCR, one entry per CDR3 protein. The top ten hold approximately 8.2% of the sample, which has some 300,000 distinct CDR3 sequences, almost 8% seen once. CDR1 is LGHNA and CDR2 is YSLEER in the germline V gene. The germline V and J ends were trimmed by 0 bases and 2 bases, with 10 bases remaining between them. The CDR3 is made up of 15 amino acids. This receptor was obtained from a female patient aged 2 to 10 who had a stem cell transplant for Fanconi anemia, so the T cells may come from the graft donor. The gene calls are TRBV4-3 and TRBJ1-1; no definite D call. Sequenced material: peripheral blood, taken 360 days after TCRalphabeta/CD19-depleted stem cell transplant. The CDR3 protein is CASSQDGRDNTEAFF. In nucleotides, the CDR3 is TGCGCCAGCAGCCAAGATGGGAGGGATAACACTGAAGCTTTCTTT.